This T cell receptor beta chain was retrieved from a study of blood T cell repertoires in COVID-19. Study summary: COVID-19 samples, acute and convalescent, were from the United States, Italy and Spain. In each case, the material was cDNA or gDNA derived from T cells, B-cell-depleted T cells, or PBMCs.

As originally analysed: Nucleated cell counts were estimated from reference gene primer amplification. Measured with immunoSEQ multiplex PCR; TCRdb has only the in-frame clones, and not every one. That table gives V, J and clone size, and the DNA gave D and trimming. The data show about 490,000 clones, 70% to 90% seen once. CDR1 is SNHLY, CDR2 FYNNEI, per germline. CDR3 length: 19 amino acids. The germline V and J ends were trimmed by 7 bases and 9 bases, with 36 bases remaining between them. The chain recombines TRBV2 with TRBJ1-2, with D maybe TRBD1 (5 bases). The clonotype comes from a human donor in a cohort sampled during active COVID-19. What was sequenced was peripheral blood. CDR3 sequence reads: CASKRDLMTNGGSLRRYTF. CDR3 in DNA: TGTGCCAGCAAGAGGGACCTCATGACCAACGGGGGGAGTTTACGGCGCTACACCTTC.